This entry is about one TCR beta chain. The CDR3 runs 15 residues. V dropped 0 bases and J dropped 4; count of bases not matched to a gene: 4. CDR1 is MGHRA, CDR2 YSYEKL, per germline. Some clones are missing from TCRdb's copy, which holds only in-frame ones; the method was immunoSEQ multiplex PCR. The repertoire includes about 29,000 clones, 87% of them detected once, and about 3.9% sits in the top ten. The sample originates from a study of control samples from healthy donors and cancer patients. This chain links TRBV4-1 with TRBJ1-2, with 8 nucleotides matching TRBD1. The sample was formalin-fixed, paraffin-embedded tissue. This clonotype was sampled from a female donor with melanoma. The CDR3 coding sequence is TGCGCCAGCAGCCAAGATGGACAGGGAGGCTATGGCTACACCTTC. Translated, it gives CASSQDGQGGYGYTF.